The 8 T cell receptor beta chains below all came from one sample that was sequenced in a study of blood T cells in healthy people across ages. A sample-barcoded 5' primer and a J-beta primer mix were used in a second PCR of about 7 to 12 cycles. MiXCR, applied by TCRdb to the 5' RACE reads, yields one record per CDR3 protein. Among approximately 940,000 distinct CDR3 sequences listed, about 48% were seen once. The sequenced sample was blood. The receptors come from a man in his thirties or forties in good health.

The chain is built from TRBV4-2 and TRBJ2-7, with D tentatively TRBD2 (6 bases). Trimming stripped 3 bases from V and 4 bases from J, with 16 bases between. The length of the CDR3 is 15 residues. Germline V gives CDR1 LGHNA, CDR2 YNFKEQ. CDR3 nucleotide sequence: TGTGCCAGCAGCCAGGTTTCTAGCGAGGCGTACGAGCAGTACTTC. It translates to CASSQVSSEAYEQYF.

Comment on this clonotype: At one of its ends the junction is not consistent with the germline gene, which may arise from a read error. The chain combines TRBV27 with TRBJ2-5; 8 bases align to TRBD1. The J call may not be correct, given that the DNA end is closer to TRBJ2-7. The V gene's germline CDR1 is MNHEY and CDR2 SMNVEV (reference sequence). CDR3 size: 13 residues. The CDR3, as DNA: TGTACCAGCAGTGCGACAGGGGACGACGAGCAGTACTTC. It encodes CTSSATGDDEQYF.

The CDR3 DNA sequence: TGTGCCAGCAGCGGGGGGGAAGGGAAATATGCCAAAAACATTCAGTACTTC. Translated: CASSGGEGKYAKNIQYF. V usage is TRBV7-2 and J usage is TRBJ2-4; 7 bases line up with TRBD2. Trimming removed 5 bases from V and 1 base from J; junction bases left unmatched: 11. The CDR3 totals 17 residues. Germline V CDR1 and CDR2: SGHTA, FQGNSA.

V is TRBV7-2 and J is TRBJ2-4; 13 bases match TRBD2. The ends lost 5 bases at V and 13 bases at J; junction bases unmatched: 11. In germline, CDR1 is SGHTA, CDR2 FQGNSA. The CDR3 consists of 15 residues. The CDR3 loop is CASSLTSGGAFEQYF. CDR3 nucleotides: TGTGCCAGCAGCCTTACTAGCGGGGGGGCCTTTGAGCAGTACTTC.

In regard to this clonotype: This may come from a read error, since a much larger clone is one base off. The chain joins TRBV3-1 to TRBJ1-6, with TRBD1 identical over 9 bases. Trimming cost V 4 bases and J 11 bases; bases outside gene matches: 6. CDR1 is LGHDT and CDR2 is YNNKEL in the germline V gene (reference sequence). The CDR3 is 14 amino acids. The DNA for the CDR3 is TGTGCCAGCAGCCCCGGGACAGGGAATCCACCCCTCCACTTT. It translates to CASSPGTGNPPLHF.

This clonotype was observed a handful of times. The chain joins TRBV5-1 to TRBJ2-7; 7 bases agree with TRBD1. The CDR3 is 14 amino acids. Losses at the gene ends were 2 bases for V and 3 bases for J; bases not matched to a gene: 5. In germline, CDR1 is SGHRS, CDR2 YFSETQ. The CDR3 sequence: CASSLVGTDYEQYF. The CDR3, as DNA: TGCGCCAGCAGCTTAGTCGGGACAGACTACGAGCAGTACTTC.

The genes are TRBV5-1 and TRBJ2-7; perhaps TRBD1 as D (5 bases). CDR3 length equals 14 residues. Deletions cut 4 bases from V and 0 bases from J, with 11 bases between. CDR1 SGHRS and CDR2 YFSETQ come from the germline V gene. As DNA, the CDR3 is TGCGCCAGCAGCGTGGACATAAACTCCTACGAGCAGTACTTC. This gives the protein CASSVDINSYEQYF.

DNA for the CDR3: TGCGCCAGCAGCTTCTCGGGTTCGAGCTCCTACGAGCAGTACTTC. Protein sequence: CASSFSGSSSYEQYF. This chain joins TRBV5-1 and TRBJ2-7; D is uncertain. The CDR3 is 15 amino acids. V lost 2 bases and J lost 0, with 12 bases in between. Germline assignment: CDR1 SGHRS and CDR2 YFSETQ.